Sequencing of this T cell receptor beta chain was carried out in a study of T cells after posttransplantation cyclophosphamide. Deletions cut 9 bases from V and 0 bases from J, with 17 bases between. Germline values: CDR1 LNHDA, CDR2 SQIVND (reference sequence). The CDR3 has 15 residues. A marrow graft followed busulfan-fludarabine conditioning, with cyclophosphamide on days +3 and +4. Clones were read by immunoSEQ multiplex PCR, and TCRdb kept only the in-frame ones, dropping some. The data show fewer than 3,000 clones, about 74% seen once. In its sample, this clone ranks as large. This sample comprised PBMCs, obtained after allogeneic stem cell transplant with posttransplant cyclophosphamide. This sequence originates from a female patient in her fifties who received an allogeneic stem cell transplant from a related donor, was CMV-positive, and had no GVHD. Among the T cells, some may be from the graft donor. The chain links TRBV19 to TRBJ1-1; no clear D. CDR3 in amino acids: CASSFGVSLNTEAFF. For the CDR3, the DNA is TGTGCCAGCAGCTTCGGAGTGAGCTTGAACACTGAAGCTTTCTTT.